These T cell receptor beta chains were read from a single sample in a study of beta chain features in type 1 diabetes. The table came from immunoSEQ multiplex PCR; TCRdb's copy has only in-frame clones and leaves some out. The data show hundreds of thousands of clones, roughly 13% seen once. The sample comprised naive CD4+ T cells from blood. The receptors were sampled from a man younger than 30 with type 1 diabetes. Each CDR3 is given with its conserved first and last residue. Each record gives: V gene, D gene, clone size, J gene, CDR3 protein, CDR3 DNA. The D gene is left open where the match is weak. Some rows have no size entry. The others give once, few or many, or a class for an expanded clone.

>TRBV10-3|.|.|TRBJ2-4
CATALAGAKNIQYF
TGTGCCACCGCGCTGGCGGGGGCCAAAAACATTCAGTACTTC
>TRBV5-1|.|few|TRBJ2-5
CASSRTVAVQEETQYF
TGCGCCAGCAGCCGGACGGTAGCGGTGCAAGAAGAGACCCAGTACTTC
>TRBV4-2|TRBD2|few|TRBJ2-2
CASSQTSGGYTGELFF
TGTGCCAGCAGCCAGACTAGCGGGGGCTACACCGGGGAGCTGTTTTTT
>TRBV19|.|few|TRBJ1-1
CASEAAIPGRDAEAFF
TGTGCCAGTGAGGCCGCTATTCCGGGAAGGGACGCTGAAGCTTTCTTT
>TRBV29-1|.|.|TRBJ1-1
CSVQGRLLTEAFF
TGCAGCGTGCAAGGGAGACTCCTAACTGAAGCTTTCTTT
>TRBV30|.|many|TRBJ1-2
CAWSVDYGYTF
TGTGCCTGGAGTGTAGACTATGGCTACACCTTC
>TRBV5-1|.|.|TRBJ2-7
CASSLSPYEQYF
TGCGCCAGCAGCTTGTCGCCCTACGAGCAGTACTTC
>TRBV30|.|.|TRBJ2-1
CAWSVTSSYNEQFF
TGTGCCTGGAGTGTGACGAGCTCCTACAATGAGCAGTTCTTC
>TRBV30|.|.|TRBJ2-5
CAWASRGSETQYF
TGTGCCTGGGCCTCGAGGGGGAGTGAGACCCAGTACTTC
>TRBV18|.|.|TRBJ2-4
CASSPFYQSESIQYF
TGTGCCAGCTCACCTTTTTATCAATCCGAAAGCATTCAGTACTTC
>TRBV6-5|.|few|TRBJ1-1
CASSYSRTVNTEAFF
TGTGCCAGCAGTTACTCCCGGACAGTGAACACTGAAGCTTTCTTT
>TRBV4-1|.|.|TRBJ1-2
CASSQDRVTHYGYTF
TGCGCCAGCAGCCAAGATAGAGTGACCCACTATGGCTACACCTTC
>TRBV7-2|.|many|TRBJ2-1
CASYGQGYGEQFF
TGTGCCAGCTACGGGCAGGGCTACGGTGAGCAGTTCTTC
>TRBV30|TRBD1|.|TRBJ1-1
CAWRDPGQGISEAFF
TGTGCCTGGAGGGATCCGGGACAGGGGATCTCTGAAGCTTTCTTT
>TRBV19|.|.|TRBJ2-3
CASSKTDTQYF
TGTGCCAGTAGCAAAACAGATACGCAGTATTTT
>TRBV4-1|.|.|TRBJ1-5
CASSQDARVSNQPQHF
TGCGCCAGCAGCCAAGACGCCAGGGTTAGCAATCAGCCCCAGCATTTT
>TRBV7-2|.|.|TRBJ1-5
CASSLTRDNQPQHF
TGTGCCAGCAGCCTTACCCGGGACAATCAGCCCCAGCATTTT
>TRBV2|.|few|TRBJ1-2
CASSVQGLGGYTF
TGTGCCAGCAGTGTCCAAGGGTTAGGAGGCTACACCTTC
>TRBV19|.|.|TRBJ2-7
CASLDNYSYEQYF
TGTGCCAGTCTGGACAATTACTCCTACGAGCAGTACTTC
>TRBV30|TRBD1|few|TRBJ1-6
CAWARQGPLLHF
TGTGCCTGGGCGCGACAGGGACCACTCCTCCACTTT
>TRBV25-1|.|.|TRBJ2-7
CASSEPAGAYEQYF
TGTGCCAGCAGTGAACCCGCAGGAGCCTACGAGCAGTACTTC
>TRBV7-8|.|.|TRBJ2-1
CASSPEGVEPYNEQFF
TGTGCCAGCAGCCCAGAGGGTGTGGAGCCCTACAATGAGCAGTTCTTC
>TRBV10-3|TRBD2|.|TRBJ2-7
CAISTSGGPYEQYF
TGTGCCATCAGTACTAGCGGGGGCCCTTACGAGCAGTACTTC
>TRBV6-6|.|few|TRBJ2-1
CASMVGTTNNEQFF
TGTGCCAGCATGGTCGGGACAACGAACAATGAGCAGTTCTTC
>TRBV27|.|.|TRBJ1-6
CASTITPTANSPLHF
TGTGCCAGCACCATAACACCGACAGCGAATTCACCCCTCCACTTT
>TRBV20-1|.|few|TRBJ2-4
CSAPRGTIQYF
TGCAGTGCTCCCAGGGGTACCATTCAGTACTTC
>TRBV6-5|TRBD1|.|TRBJ2-4
CASRDRAIAKNIQYF
TGTGCCAGCAGGGACAGGGCAATAGCCAAAAACATTCAGTACTTC
>TRBV7-2|TRBD1|few|TRBJ1-1
CASTPGGTGNTEAFF
TGTGCCAGCACCCCAGGGGGGACGGGGAACACTGAAGCTTTCTTT
>TRBV25-1|TRBD1|few|TRBJ2-1
CASSLQRDRERNEQFF
TGTGCCAGCAGCCTCCAGCGGGACAGGGAACGGAATGAGCAGTTCTTC
>TRBV6-6|TRBD1|.|TRBJ2-5
CASRNRGRETQYF
TGTGCCAGCAGAAACAGGGGGCGGGAGACCCAGTACTTC
>TRBV5-1|.|.|TRBJ1-6
CASSLGDRDSPLHF
TGCGCCAGCAGCTTGGGGGACCGTGATTCACCCCTCCACTTT